This T cell receptor (beta chain) was sequenced during a study of control samples from healthy donors and cancer patients. Clones were sequenced by immunoSEQ multiplex PCR, and TCRdb holds only the in-frame ones, with some missing. The repertoire consists of some 250,000 clones, with roughly 87% occurring once and the leading ten covering less than 15%. After removal of 4 bases from V and 7 bases from J, the junction contained 5 bases not matched to a gene. The CDR3 totals 12 residues. Looked up from germline, CDR1 is SQVTM and CDR2 is ANQGSEA. The rearrangement joins TRBV29-1 to TRBJ2-7; 9 bases align to TRBD1. Sequencing was done on a sample of PBMCs. This clonotype was obtained from a woman aged 55-75 years with lung cancer. Here the CDR3 DNA reads TGCAGCGTTGCACAGGGGGCGTGGGAGCAGTACTTC. Translation: CSVAQGAWEQYF.